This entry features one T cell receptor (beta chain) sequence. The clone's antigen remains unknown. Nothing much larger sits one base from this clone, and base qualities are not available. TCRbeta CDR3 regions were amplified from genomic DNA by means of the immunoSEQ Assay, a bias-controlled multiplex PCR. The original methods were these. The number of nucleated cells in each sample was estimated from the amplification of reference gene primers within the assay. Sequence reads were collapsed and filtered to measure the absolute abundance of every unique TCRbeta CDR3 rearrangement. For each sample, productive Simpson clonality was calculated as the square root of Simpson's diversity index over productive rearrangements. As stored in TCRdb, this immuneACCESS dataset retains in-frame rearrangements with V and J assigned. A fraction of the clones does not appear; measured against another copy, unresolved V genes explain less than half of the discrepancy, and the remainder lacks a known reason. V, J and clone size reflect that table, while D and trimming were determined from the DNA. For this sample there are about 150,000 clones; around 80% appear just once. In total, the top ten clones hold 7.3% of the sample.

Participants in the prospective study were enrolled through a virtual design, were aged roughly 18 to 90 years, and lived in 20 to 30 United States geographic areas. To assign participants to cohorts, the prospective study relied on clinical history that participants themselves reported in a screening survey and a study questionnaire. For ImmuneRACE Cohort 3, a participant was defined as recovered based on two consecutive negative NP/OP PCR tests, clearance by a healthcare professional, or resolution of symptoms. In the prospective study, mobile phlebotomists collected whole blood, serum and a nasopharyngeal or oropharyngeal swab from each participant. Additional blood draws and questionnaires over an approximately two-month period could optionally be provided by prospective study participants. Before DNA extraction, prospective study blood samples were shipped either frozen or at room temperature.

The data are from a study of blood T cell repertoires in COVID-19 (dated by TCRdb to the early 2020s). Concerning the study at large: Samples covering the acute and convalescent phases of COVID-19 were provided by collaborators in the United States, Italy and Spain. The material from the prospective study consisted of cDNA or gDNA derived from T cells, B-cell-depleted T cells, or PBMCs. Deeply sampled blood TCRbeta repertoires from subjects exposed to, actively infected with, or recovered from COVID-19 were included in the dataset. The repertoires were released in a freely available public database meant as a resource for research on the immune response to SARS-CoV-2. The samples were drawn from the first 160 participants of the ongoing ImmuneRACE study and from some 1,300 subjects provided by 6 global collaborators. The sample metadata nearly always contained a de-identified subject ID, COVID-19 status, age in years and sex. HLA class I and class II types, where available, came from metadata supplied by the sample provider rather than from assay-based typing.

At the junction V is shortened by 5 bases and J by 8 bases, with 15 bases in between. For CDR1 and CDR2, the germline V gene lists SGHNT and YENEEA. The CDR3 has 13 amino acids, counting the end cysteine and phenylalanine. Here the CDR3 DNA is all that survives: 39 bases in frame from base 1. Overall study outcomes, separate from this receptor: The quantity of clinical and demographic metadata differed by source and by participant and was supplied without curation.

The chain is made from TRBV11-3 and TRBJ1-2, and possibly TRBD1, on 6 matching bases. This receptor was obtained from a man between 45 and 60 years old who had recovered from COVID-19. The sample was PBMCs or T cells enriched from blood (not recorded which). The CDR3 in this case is CASSQQGVRGYTF. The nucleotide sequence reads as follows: TGTGCCAGCAGCCAACAGGGAGTACGGGGCTACACCTTC.